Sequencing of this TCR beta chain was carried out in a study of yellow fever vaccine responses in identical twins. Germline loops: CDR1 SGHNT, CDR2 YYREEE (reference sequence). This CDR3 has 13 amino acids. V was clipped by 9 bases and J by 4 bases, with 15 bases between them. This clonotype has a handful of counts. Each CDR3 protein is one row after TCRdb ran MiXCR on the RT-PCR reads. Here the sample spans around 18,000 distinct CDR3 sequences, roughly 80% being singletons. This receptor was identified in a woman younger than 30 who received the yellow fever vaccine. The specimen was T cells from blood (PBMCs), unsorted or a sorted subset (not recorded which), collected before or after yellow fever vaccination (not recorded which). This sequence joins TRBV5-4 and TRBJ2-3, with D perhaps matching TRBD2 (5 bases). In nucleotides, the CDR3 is TGTGCCACTACATTGGGAGCAGCAGATACGCAGTATTTT. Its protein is CATTLGAADTQYF.